The clone carrying this TCR beta chain has ten or more counts. V was trimmed by 4 bases and J by 2 bases, leaving 12 bases between them. CDR3 length: 15 amino acids. CDR1 and CDR2 from the germline V gene are SGHRS and YFSETQ. Two-round multiplex PCR on genomic DNA was the method by which TCR beta CDR3 was amplified. Gene-specific TRBV and TRBJ primers were used in PCR round one. TCRdb reprocessed the multiplex PCR reads with MiXCR, giving one entry per CDR3 protein. The sample lists some 27,000 distinct CDR3 sequences; roughly 40% were seen once. The data derive from a study of prognosis after radiotherapy for stage I lung cancer.

The chain has TRBV5-1 and TRBJ1-4; weak D call: TRBD1 (5 bases). The origin of this receptor is a donor aged 50 or older with non-small cell lung cancer. The input for sequencing was PBMCs, taken before or after stereotactic body radiation therapy (not recorded which). This chain's CDR3 is CASSVLRGTNEKLFF. Here the CDR3 DNA reads TGCGCCAGCAGCGTTCTACGGGGGACTAATGAAAAACTGTTTTTT.